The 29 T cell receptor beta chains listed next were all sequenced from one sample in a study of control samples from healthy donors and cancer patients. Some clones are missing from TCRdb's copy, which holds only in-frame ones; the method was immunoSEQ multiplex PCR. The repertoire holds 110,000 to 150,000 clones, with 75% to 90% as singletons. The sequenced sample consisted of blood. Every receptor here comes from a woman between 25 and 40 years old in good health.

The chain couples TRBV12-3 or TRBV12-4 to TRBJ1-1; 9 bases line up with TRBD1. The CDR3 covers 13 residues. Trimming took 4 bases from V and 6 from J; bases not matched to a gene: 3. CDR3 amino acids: CASSWTGESEAFF. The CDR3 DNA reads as TGTGCCAGCAGTTGGACAGGGGAATCTGAAGCTTTCTTT.

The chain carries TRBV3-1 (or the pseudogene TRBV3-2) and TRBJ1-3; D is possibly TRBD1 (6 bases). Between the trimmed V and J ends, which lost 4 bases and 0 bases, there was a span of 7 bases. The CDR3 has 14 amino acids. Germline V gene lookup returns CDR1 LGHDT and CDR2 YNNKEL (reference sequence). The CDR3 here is CASSRTVSGNTIYF. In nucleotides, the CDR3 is TGTGCCAGCAGCCGGACAGTCTCTGGAAACACCATATATTTT.

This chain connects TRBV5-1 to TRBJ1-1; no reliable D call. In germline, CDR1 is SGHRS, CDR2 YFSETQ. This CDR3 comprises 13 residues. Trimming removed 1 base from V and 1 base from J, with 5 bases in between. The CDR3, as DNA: TGCGCCAGCAGCTTGATAGAGAACACTGAAGCTTTCTTT. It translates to CASSLIENTEAFF.

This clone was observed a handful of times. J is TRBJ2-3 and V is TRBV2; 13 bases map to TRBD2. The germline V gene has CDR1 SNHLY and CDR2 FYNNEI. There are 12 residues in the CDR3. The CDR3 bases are TGTGGTGGGACTAGCGGGGCGTCTGGGCAGTATTTT. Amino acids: CGGTSGASGQYF.

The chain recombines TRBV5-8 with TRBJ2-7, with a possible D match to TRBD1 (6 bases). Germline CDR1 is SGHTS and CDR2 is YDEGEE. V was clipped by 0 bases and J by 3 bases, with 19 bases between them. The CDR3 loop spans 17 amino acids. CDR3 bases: TGTGCCAGCAGCTTGGGGCAGGGGACCCCTCTATACTACGAGCAGTACTTC. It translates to CASSLGQGTPLYYEQYF.

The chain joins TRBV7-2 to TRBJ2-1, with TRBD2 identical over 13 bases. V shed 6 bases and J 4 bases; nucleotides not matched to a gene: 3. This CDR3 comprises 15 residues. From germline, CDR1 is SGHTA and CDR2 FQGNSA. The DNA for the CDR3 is TGTGCCAGCAGTGGACTAGCGGGAGCTTACAATGAGCAGTTCTTC. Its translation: CASSGLAGAYNEQFF.

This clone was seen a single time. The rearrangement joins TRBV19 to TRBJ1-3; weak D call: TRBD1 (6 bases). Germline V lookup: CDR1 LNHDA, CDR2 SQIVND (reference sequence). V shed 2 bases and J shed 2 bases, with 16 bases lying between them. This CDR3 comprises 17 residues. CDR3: CASSINLGSGAGNTIYF. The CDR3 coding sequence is TGTGCCAGTAGTATAAATCTTGGTTCAGGGGCTGGAAACACCATATATTTT.

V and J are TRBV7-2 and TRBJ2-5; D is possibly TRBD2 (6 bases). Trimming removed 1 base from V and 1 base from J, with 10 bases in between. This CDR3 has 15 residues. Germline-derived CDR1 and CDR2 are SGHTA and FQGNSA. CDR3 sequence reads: CASSLDGLPQETQYF. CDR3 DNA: TGTGCCAGCAGCTTAGACGGACTACCCCAAGAGACCCAGTACTTC.

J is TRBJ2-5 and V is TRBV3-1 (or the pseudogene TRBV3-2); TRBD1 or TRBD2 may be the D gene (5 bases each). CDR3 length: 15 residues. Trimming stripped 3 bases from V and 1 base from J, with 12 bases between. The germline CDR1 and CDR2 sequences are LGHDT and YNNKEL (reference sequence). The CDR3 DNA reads TGTGCCAGCAGCCAGTATGGGACGACCCAAGAGACCCAGTACTTC. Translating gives CASSQYGTTQETQYF.

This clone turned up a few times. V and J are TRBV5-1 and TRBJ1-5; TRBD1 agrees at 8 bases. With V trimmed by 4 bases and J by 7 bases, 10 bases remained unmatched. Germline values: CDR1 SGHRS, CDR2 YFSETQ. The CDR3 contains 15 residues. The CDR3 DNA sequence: TGCGCCAGCAGCCCATCCCCGGACAGGGTGCAGCCCCAGCATTTT. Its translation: CASSPSPDRVQPQHF. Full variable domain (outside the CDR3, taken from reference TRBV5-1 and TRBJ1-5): KAGVTQTPRYLIKTRGQQVTLSCSPISGHRSVSWYQQTPGQGLQFLFEYFSETQRNKGNFPGRFSGRQFSNSRSEMNVSTLELGDSALYLCASSPSPDRVQPQHFGDGTRLSIL.

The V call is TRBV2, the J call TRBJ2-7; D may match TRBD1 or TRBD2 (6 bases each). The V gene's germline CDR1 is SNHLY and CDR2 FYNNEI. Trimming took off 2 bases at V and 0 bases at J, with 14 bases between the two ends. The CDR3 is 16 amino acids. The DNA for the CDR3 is TGTGCCAGCAGTGAATTGCGGGAAGGGGGCTCCTACGAGCAGTACTTC. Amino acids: CASSELREGGSYEQYF. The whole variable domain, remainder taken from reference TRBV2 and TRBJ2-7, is EPEVTQTPSHQVTQMGQEVILRCVPISNHLYFYWYRQILGQKVEFLVSFYNNEISEKSEIFDDQFSVERPDGSNFTLKIRSTKLEDSAMYFCASSELREGGSYEQYFGPGTRLTVT.

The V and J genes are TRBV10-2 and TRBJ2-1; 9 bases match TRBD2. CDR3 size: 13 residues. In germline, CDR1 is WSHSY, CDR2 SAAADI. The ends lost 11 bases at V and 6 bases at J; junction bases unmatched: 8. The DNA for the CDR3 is TGCGCCGTACGCGCTAGCGGGATCAATGAGCAGTTCTTC. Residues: CAVRASGINEQFF.

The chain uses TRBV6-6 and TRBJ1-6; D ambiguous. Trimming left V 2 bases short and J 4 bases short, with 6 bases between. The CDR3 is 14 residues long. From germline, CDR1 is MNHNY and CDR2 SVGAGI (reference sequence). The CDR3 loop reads CASSYGGYNSPLHF. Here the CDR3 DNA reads TGTGCCAGCAGTTACGGAGGTTATAATTCACCCCTCCACTTT.

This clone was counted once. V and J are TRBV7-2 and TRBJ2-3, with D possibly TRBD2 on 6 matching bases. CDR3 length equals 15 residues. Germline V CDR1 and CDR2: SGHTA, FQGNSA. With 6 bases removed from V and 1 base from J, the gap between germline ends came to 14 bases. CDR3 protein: CASRPPGLGTDTQYF. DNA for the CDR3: TGTGCCAGCAGACCACCGGGACTTGGCACAGATACGCAGTATTTT.

CDR3 sequence (DNA): TGTGCCACCACCGGGACTAGCGGGAGAGGGGAGCAGTTCTTC. It encodes CATTGTSGRGEQFF. V gene TRBV15 combines with J gene TRBJ2-1; 14 bases agree with TRBD2. The CDR3 is made up of 14 amino acids. The germline CDR1 and CDR2 sequences are LNHNV and YYDKDF (reference sequence). The V segment lost 7 bases and the J segment 10 bases; nucleotides outside the gene matches: 6. Variable domain in full (rest from reference TRBV15 and TRBJ2-1): DAMVIQNPRYQVTQFGKPVTLSCSQTLNHNVMYWYQQKSSQAPKLLFHYYDKDFNNEADTPDNFQSRRPNTSFCFLDIRSPGLGDTAMYLCATTGTSGRGEQFFGPGTRLTVL.

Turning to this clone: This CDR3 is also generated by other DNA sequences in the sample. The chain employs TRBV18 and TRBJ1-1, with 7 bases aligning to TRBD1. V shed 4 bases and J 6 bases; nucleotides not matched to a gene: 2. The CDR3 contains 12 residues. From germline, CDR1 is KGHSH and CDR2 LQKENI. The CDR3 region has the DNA TGTGCCAGCTCACAAGGGACAGCTGAAGCTTTCTTT. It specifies CASSQGTAEAFF. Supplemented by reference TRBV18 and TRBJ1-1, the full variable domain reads NAGVMQNPRHLVRRRGQEARLRCSPMKGHSHVYWYRQLPEEGLKFMVYLQKENIIDESGMPKERFSAEFPKEGPSILRIQQVVRGDSAAYFCASSQGTAEAFFGQGTRLTVV.

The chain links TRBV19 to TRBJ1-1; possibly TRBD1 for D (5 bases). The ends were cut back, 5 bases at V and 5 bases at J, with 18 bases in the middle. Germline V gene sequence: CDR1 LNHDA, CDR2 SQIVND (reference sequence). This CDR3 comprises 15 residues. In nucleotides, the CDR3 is TGTGCCAGTAGTTGGAGGGGTTGGGGCGAGACTGAAGCTTTCTTT. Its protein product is CASSWRGWGETEAFF.

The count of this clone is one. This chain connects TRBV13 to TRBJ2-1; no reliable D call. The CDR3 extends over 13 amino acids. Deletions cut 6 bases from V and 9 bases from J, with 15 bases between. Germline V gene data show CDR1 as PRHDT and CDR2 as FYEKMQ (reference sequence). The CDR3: CASRQPGPAEQFF. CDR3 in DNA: TGTGCCAGCAGACAACCGGGCCCAGCTGAGCAGTTCTTC. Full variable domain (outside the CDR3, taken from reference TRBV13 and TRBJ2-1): AAGVIQSPRHLIKEKRETATLKCYPIPRHDTVYWYQQGPGQDPQFLISFYEKMQSDKGSIPDRFSAQQFSDYHSELNMSSLELGDSALYFCASRQPGPAEQFFGPGTRLTVL.

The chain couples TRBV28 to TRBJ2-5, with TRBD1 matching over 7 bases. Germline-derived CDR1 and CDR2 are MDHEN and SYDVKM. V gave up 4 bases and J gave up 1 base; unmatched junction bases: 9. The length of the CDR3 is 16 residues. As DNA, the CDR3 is TGTGCCAGCAGTTCTCCGCGCCGGGACAGCCAAGAGACCCAGTACTTC. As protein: CASSSPRRDSQETQYF.

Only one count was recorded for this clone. CDR3 bases: TGTGCCAGCAGTTACACGGACAGGGTGAACACTGAAGCTTTCTTT. Protein: CASSYTDRVNTEAFF. The chain couples TRBV6-6 to TRBJ1-1; 8 nucleotides agree with TRBD1. Unmatched junction bases numbered 2, after V lost 2 bases and J lost 0 bases. This CDR3 spans 15 amino acids. In germline, CDR1 is MNHNY, CDR2 SVGAGI (reference sequence).

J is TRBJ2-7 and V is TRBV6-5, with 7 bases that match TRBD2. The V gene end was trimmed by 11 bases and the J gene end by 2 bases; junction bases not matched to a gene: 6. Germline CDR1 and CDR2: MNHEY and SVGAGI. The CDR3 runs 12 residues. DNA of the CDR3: TGTGCCGGGGGGAGGGACGCCTACGAGCAGTACTTC. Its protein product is CAGGRDAYEQYF.

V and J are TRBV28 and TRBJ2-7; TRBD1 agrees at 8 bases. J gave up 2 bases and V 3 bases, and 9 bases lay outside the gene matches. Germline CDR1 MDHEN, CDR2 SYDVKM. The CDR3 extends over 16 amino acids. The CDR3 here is CASSFPSQGAPYEQYF. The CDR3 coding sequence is TGTGCCAGCAGTTTCCCCTCCCAGGGGGCCCCCTACGAGCAGTACTTC.

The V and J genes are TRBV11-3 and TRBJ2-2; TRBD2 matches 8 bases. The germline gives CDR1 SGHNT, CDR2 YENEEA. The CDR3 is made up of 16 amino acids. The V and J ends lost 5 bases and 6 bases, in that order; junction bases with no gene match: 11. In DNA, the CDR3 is TGTGCCAGCAGCCCGGGAGGGACACGTCAGCCCGGGGAGCTGTTTTTT. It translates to CASSPGGTRQPGELFF.

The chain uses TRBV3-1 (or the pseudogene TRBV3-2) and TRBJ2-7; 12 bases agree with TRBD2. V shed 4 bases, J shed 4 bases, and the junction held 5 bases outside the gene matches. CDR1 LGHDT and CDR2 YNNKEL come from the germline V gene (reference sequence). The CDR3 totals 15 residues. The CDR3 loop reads CASSLGLAGPYEQYF. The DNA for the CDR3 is TGTGCCAGCAGCCTAGGACTAGCGGGACCTTACGAGCAGTACTTC.

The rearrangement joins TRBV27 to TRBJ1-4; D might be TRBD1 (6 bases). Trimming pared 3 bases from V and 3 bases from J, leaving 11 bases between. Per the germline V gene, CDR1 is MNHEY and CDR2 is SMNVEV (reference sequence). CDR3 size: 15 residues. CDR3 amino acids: CASSFLRGANEKLFF. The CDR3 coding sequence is TGTGCCAGCAGTTTCCTCAGGGGAGCTAATGAAAAACTGTTTTTT.

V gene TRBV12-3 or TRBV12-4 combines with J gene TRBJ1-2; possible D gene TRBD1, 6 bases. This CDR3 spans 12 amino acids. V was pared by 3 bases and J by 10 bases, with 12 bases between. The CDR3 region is CASSLGTGAYTF. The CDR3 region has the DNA TGTGCCAGCAGTTTGGGGACGGGGGCCTACACCTTC.

In DNA, the CDR3 is TGTGCCAGCAGTGAAAGGGCTAGCGGGAACAGCGATGAGCAGTTCTTC. Protein: CASSERASGNSDEQFF. This sequence joins TRBV2 and TRBJ2-1; 9 bases align to TRBD2. The junction had 10 bases not matched to a gene; V was cut back by 2 bases and J by 8 bases. Germline CDR1 is SNHLY and CDR2 is FYNNEI. The CDR3 extends over 16 amino acids.

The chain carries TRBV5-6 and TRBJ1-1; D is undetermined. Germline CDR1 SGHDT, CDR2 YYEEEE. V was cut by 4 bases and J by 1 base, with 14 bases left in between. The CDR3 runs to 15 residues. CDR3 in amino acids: CASSRRAETNTEAFF. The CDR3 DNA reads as TGTGCCAGCAGCCGCCGGGCAGAAACGAACACTGAAGCTTTCTTT.

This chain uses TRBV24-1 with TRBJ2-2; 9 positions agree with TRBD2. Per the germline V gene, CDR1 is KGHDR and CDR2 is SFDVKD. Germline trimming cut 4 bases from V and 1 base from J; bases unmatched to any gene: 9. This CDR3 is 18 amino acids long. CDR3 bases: TGTGCCACCAGTGACTCGTTAGGTAGCGGGGGGAACACCGGGGAGCTGTTTTTT. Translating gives CATSDSLGSGGNTGELFF.